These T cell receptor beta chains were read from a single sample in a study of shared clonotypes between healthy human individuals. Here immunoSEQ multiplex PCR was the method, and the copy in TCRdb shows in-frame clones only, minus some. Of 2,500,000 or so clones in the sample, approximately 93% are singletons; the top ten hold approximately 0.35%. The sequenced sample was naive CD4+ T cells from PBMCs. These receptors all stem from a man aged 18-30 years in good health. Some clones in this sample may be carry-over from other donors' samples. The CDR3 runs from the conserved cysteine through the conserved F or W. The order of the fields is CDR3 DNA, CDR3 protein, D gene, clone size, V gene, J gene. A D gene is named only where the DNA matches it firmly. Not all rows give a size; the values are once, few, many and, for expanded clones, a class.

TGTGCCAGCAGCTTTCAGGGGGCCAACTATGGCTACACCTTC	CASSFQGANYGYTF	TRBD1	once	TRBV5-4	TRBJ1-2
TGTGCCAGCAGCCGTATTCAGGGGTACTATGGCTACACCTTC	CASSRIQGYYGYTF	-	-	TRBV5-6	TRBJ1-2
TGTGCCAGCAGCTTCACTAGCGGGAGGGCCGGGGAGCTGTTTTTT	CASSFTSGRAGELFF	TRBD2	-	TRBV7-8	TRBJ2-2
TGCGCCAGCACCCGCAGCGGAACAGATACGCAGTATTTT	CASTRSGTDTQYF	-	-	TRBV5-1	TRBJ2-3
TGTGCCAGCAGCCCAGCGGGCGGCAATCAGCCCCAGCATTTT	CASSPAGGNQPQHF	-	-	TRBV9	TRBJ1-5
TGTGCCACCCTTTCCGGGACAGCTAACTATGGCTACACCTTC	CATLSGTANYGYTF	TRBD1	-	TRBV28	TRBJ1-2
TGCAGCGTTGCAGGGCGGGAGGGCTGGGATACGCAGTATTTT	CSVAGREGWDTQYF	TRBD2	-	TRBV29-1	TRBJ2-3
TGTGCCTGGGGGGACAGGTCGTCCGAGCAGTACTTC	CAWGDRSSEQYF	TRBD1	-	TRBV30	TRBJ2-7
TGTGCCTGGAGTGTCCCGGGAGGTCCCATATATTTT	CAWSVPGGPIYF	-	-	TRBV30	TRBJ1-3
TGTGCCAGCAGCCTTACACAGGGGGCGAGGGGCTATGGCTACACCTTC	CASSLTQGARGYGYTF	TRBD1	-	TRBV2	TRBJ1-2
TGTGCCAGCAGTGGATATGCTGAGCAGTTCTTC	CASSGYAEQFF	-	-	TRBV28	TRBJ2-1
TGCGCCAGCAGCTTGGGAGGGACCCTCTCCTACGAGCAGTACTTC	CASSLGGTLSYEQYF	-	-	TRBV5-1	TRBJ2-7
TGTGCCAGCAGTGAGTCGGAAAACTATGGCTACACCTTC	CASSESENYGYTF	-	-	TRBV2	TRBJ1-2
TGCGCCAGCAGCCCTCGGGAGGGGTCGAACACTGAAGCTTTCTTT	CASSPREGSNTEAFF	-	-	TRBV5-1	TRBJ1-1
TGTGCCAGCTCACTGGGACATGGGGAATCTGGGGCCAACGTCCTGACTTTC	CASSLGHGESGANVLTF	-	-	TRBV18	TRBJ2-6
TGTGCCAGCAGCCGAACAGGGTTGCACACCGGGGAGCTGTTTTTT	CASSRTGLHTGELFF	-	-	TRBV28	TRBJ2-2
TGTGCCAGCTCATGGCGACAGGGGGGCGACAATCAGCCCCAGCATTTT	CASSWRQGGDNQPQHF	TRBD1	-	TRBV18	TRBJ1-5
TGCAGTGTAGGGACAGGCAATGAGCAGTTCTTC	CSVGTGNEQFF	TRBD1	-	TRBV20-1	TRBJ2-1
TGTGCCAGCAGCCGAGGGGGTACTACTGAAGCTTTCTTT	CASSRGGTTEAFF	-	-	TRBV9	TRBJ1-1
TGTGCCAGCAGCTTGGGTGAAGATACGCAGTATTTT	CASSLGEDTQYF	-	once	TRBV5-4	TRBJ2-3
TGTGCCAGCAGTTTTTGGGACAGGGGCTACGAGCAGTACTTC	CASSFWDRGYEQYF	TRBD1	-	TRBV28	TRBJ2-7
TGTGCCAGTAGTATAGTGGGAGGGAGTAACTACGAGCAGTACTTC	CASSIVGGSNYEQYF	TRBD2	-	TRBV19	TRBJ2-7
TGTGCCAGCAGCCTCGACAGGAACACTGAAGCTTTCTTT	CASSLDRNTEAFF	-	-	TRBV7-6	TRBJ1-1
TGTGCCAGCTCACCACCGGCGCGGGGGGGCTCCTACAATGAGCAGTTCTTC	CASSPPARGGSYNEQFF	TRBD2	-	TRBV18	TRBJ2-1
TGTGCCACCTCCCGGCTAGCGGGAGAAGAGACCCAGTACTTC	CATSRLAGEETQYF	TRBD2	-	TRBV15	TRBJ2-5
TGTGCCTGGAACACCAGACAGGGGGATGAAGCTTTCTTT	CAWNTRQGDEAFF	TRBD1	-	TRBV30	TRBJ1-1
TGTGCCAGCAGCTTAGTGAGCAGACCTAATGAAAAACTGTTTTTT	CASSLVSRPNEKLFF	-	-	TRBV7-6	TRBJ1-4
TGTGCCAGCAGTTTATGGGGGGGGAAGTTTGGTGAAAAACTGTTTTTT	CASSLWGGKFGEKLFF	-	-	TRBV28	TRBJ1-4
TGTGCCAGCAGCTTTGGTCCGGGGGGTGAAAAACTGTTTTTT	CASSFGPGGEKLFF	-	-	TRBV7-9	TRBJ1-4
TGTGCCAGCAGCTTCACAGGGGGCTCCTACAATGAGCAGTTCTTC	CASSFTGGSYNEQFF	TRBD1	-	TRBV11-3	TRBJ2-1
TGTGCCAGCAGCCCCCCGTGGGACGGCACAGATACGCAGTATTTT	CASSPPWDGTDTQYF	-	-	TRBV4-2	TRBJ2-3
TGTGCCAGCAGGAGGGGGGGAAGCTCCTACAATGAGCAGTTCTTC	CASRRGGSSYNEQFF	-	-	TRBV7-8	TRBJ2-1
TGTGCCAGCAGCGTCGACGCCAACTATGGCTACACCTTC	CASSVDANYGYTF	-	-	TRBV9	TRBJ1-2
TGTGCCAGTAGTATAAGCGGGAGGCTAGCGGGAGTCCCAGATACGCAGTATTTT	CASSISGRLAGVPDTQYF	TRBD2	-	TRBV19	TRBJ2-3
TGTGCCAGCAGCTTAGAGGTCAATATGAACACTGAAGCTTTCTTT	CASSLEVNMNTEAFF	-	-	TRBV7-9	TRBJ1-1
TGTGCCAGCAGTGAGGGGGCGTACACAGATACGCAGTATTTT	CASSEGAYTDTQYF	TRBD1	-	TRBV11-3	TRBJ2-3
TGTGCCAGCGACGGGACTAGCGGAAACCAAGAGACCCAGTACTTC	CASDGTSGNQETQYF	TRBD2	-	TRBV28	TRBJ2-5
TGCGCCAGCAGCCTCACCAGGGACTCCTATAATTCACCCCTCCACTTT	CASSLTRDSYNSPLHF	-	-	TRBV5-1	TRBJ1-6
TGCGCCAGCAGCCAAGATATAGGGCGACTAGTTTTGAATGAGCAGTTCTTC	CASSQDIGRLVLNEQFF	-	-	TRBV4-1	TRBJ2-1
TGTGCCAGCAGCCCCCGGACCCCCGGGGTAGAGACCCAGTACTTC	CASSPRTPGVETQYF	-	once	TRBV14	TRBJ2-5
TGTGCCAGCAGCGCAGGACAGGGTTATGGCTACACCTTC	CASSAGQGYGYTF	TRBD1	-	TRBV7-9	TRBJ1-2
TGTGCCAGCAGCTTTTTCCTAGCGGGAGAAGAGACCCAGTACTTC	CASSFFLAGEETQYF	TRBD2	once	TRBV5-4	TRBJ2-5
TGTGCCAGCAGTTCGGGGGATTATAGAGAGACCCAGTACTTC	CASSSGDYRETQYF	-	-	TRBV28	TRBJ2-5
TGTGCCAGCAGCTTAGCCGGGGCAGGCACCTCCTACGAGCAGTACTTC	CASSLAGAGTSYEQYF	-	-	TRBV7-6	TRBJ2-7
TGTGCCATCACCCCGCGGGGTGACCACACTGAAGCTTTCTTT	CAITPRGDHTEAFF	-	-	TRBV10-3	TRBJ1-1
TGTGCCAGCAGCGGGGGGACAGGGGCACAGCAGCCCCAGCATTTT	CASSGGTGAQQPQHF	TRBD1	-	TRBV5-6	TRBJ1-5
TGTGCCAGCAGCGCGACGCCCGTTGTAGGGGGCTTCTGCTATGGCTACACCTTC	CASSATPVVGGFCYGYTF	TRBD1	-	TRBV7-3	TRBJ1-2